A single T cell receptor beta chain is shown here with its context. Its binding antigen is unknown. Base qualities are missing; no much larger clone stands one base away. TCRbeta CDR3 regions were amplified from genomic DNA by means of the immunoSEQ Assay, a bias-controlled multiplex PCR. The study's processing was this. The number of nucleated cells in each sample was estimated from the amplification of reference gene primers within the assay. Sequence reads were collapsed and filtered to measure the absolute abundance of every unique TCRbeta CDR3 rearrangement. For each sample, productive Simpson clonality was calculated as the square root of Simpson's diversity index across productive rearrangements. The source is immuneACCESS, and TCRdb retained only in-frame sequences with V and J called. Part of the clones is not carried over; for the studies checked, unresolved V genes explain less than half of this, and the remainder is unexplained. V and J calls and clone size are given by that table; D and trimming were obtained from the DNA. This sample is represented by around 110,000 clones; almost 85% of them were singletons. The top ten hold about 8% of the sample.

The entry originates in a study of blood T cell repertoires in COVID-19 (dated by TCRdb to about 2020). With respect to the entire study: The collaborator samples originated in the United States, Italy and Spain and spanned the acute and convalescent phases of COVID-19. The material from the prospective study consisted of cDNA or gDNA derived from T cells, B-cell-depleted T cells, or PBMCs. Deeply sampled blood TCRbeta repertoires from subjects exposed to, actively infected with, or recovered from COVID-19 were included in the dataset. The repertoires were released in a freely available public database intended as a resource for research on the immune response to SARS-CoV-2. The samples were drawn from the first 160 participants of the ongoing ImmuneRACE study and from 1,254 subjects provided by 6 global collaborators. Sample metadata almost always included a de-identified subject ID, COVID-19 status, age in years and sex. Where available, HLA class I and class II types were taken from metadata supplied by the sample provider and were not determined by assay-based typing.

The collaborating institutions used their own protocols to collect whole blood in K2EDTA tubes. Collaborator samples were shipped for TCRbeta analysis as frozen whole blood, isolated PBMCs, or DNA extracted from either sample type. What the work shows at the level of the full study, not this receptor alone: How much clinical and demographic metadata was included differed by source and by participant, and the metadata was provided uncurated.

From the germline V gene, CDR1 is MNHEY and CDR2 is SVGAGI. Germline trimming amounts to 8 bases on V and 8 bases on J, with 12 as the count of junction bases outside the gene matches. The CDR3 numbers 14 residues from cysteine through phenylalanine. Only the CDR3 region is kept as DNA, spanning 42 bases read in frame from base 1. This clonotype was obtained from a man in his 70s with active or convalescent COVID-19. This chain joins TRBV6-5 to TRBJ1-2; 9 middle bases align to TRBD1. The specimen was peripheral blood. The nucleotide sequence reads as follows: TGTGCCAGCCGTCAACCGGGACAGGGTAACGGCTACACCTTC. This translates into CASRQPGQGNGYTF.